A single sample is the source of the 21 T cell receptor beta chains below, sequenced in a study of blood T cell repertoires in COVID-19. Data came from immunoSEQ multiplex PCR; TCRdb stores just in-frame clones and leaves some out. This table has about 70,000 clones, 75% to 90% appearing once. The material sequenced was peripheral blood. The receptors were sampled from a human donor in a cohort sampled during active COVID-19.

The V and J genes are TRBV7-9 and TRBJ2-6; the D gene is possibly TRBD1 (6 bases). The CDR3 runs to 17 residues. Deletions cut 5 bases from V and 2 bases from J, with 16 bases between. The V gene's germline CDR1 is SEHNR and CDR2 FQNEAQ (reference sequence). The CDR3 DNA reads TGTGCCAGCAGCACCCGGACAGTAATCACTGGGGCCAACGTCCTGACTTTC. It encodes CASSTRTVITGANVLTF.

This chain uses TRBV28 with TRBJ1-6, with D unclear. There are 14 residues in the CDR3. The germline V and J ends were trimmed by 7 bases and 0 bases, with 7 bases remaining between them. Germline V gene data show CDR1 as MDHEN and CDR2 as SYDVKM. The CDR3 coding sequence is TGTGCCAGCAAACGGAGCTCCTATAATTCACCCCTCCACTTT. Its protein is CASKRSSYNSPLHF. Complete variable domain (other parts from reference TRBV28 and TRBJ1-6): DVKVTQSSRYLVKRTGEKVFLECVQDMDHENMFWYRQDPGLGLRLIYFSYDVKMKEKGDIPEGYSVSREKKERFSLILESASTNQTSMYLCASKRSSYNSPLHFGNGTRLTVT.

The V call is TRBV27, the J call TRBJ1-2; tentative D call: TRBD1 (5 bases). CDR1 is MNHEY and CDR2 is SMNVEV in the germline V gene (reference sequence). This CDR3 has 12 residues. Deletions cut 8 bases from V and 6 bases from J, with 13 bases between. CDR3 DNA: TGTGCCAGCGGGCAGGGTAATCATGGCTACACCTTC. Its translation is CASGQGNHGYTF.

The chain employs TRBV10-3 and TRBJ2-5; D is possibly TRBD1 (5 bases). The germline CDR1 and CDR2 sequences are ENHRY and SYGVKD. V was clipped by 5 bases and J by 2 bases, with 9 bases between them. CDR3 length: 13 residues. CDR3 protein: CAISSRGQETQYF. For the CDR3, the DNA is TGTGCCATCAGTTCAAGGGGACAAGAGACCCAGTACTTC.

V and J are TRBV9 and TRBJ2-7, with a weak D call TRBD1 (5 bases). The CDR3 is 18 amino acids. The germline gives CDR1 SGDLS, CDR2 YYNGEE. Trimming removed 0 bases from V and 5 bases from J, with 24 bases in between. The DNA of the CDR3 is TGTGCCAGCAGCGTAGACCCTTATCCAGGGAAAGGTCGGCACGAGCAGTACTTC. It encodes CASSVDPYPGKGRHEQYF.

The V gene is TRBV15, the J gene TRBJ1-1, with 7 bases aligning to TRBD1. J was trimmed by 0 bases and V by 5 bases; bases with no gene match: 15. Germline loops: CDR1 LNHNV, CDR2 YYDKDF (reference sequence). The CDR3 totals 18 residues. Here the CDR3 DNA reads TGTGCCACCAGCGCACGACAGGGATCTTCGAGGATGAACACTGAAGCTTTCTTT. This translates into CATSARQGSSRMNTEAFF.

The chain joins TRBV7-6 to TRBJ2-7; D perhaps matches TRBD2 (6 bases). Germline CDR1 reads SGHVS; CDR2 reads FNYEAQ. The CDR3 runs 13 residues. Trimming cost V 1 base and J 3 bases, with 7 bases left between them. The chain's CDR3 is CASSLDGGYEQYF. Here the CDR3 DNA reads TGTGCCAGCAGCTTAGACGGGGGCTACGAGCAGTACTTC.

The chain links TRBV1 to TRBJ2-1; TRBD2 reflects the table's D call only, with no check against the DNA. TRBV1 is termed a pseudogene. The CDR3 has 14 residues. CDR3 loop: CTSSQGKPRGEQFF. Here the CDR3 DNA reads TGCACCAGCAGCCAAGGTAAACCTCGCGGAGAGCAGTTCTTC.

The J gene is TRBJ2-5, the V gene TRBV19; the D gene is possibly TRBD2 (5 bases). This CDR3 region has 13 residues. Trimming took off 4 bases at V and 1 base at J, with 7 bases between the two ends. In germline, CDR1 is LNHDA, CDR2 SQIVND (reference sequence). The DNA for the CDR3 is TGTGCCAGTAGTAGAGGGATCCAAGAGACCCAGTACTTC. It specifies CASSRGIQETQYF.

This clone has just one count. The chain links TRBV2 to TRBJ1-6, with 10 bases lining up with TRBD1. This CDR3 spans 15 amino acids. Germline CDR1 and CDR2: SNHLY and FYNNEI. The junction had 4 bases not matched to a gene; V was cut back by 1 base and J by 10 bases. CDR3 sequence: CASSEGGTGVSPLHF. CDR3 bases: TGTGCCAGCAGTGAAGGCGGGACAGGGGTCTCACCCCTCCACTTT. Supplemented by reference TRBV2 and TRBJ1-6, the full variable domain reads EPEVTQTPSHQVTQMGQEVILRCVPISNHLYFYWYRQILGQKVEFLVSFYNNEISEKSEIFDDQFSVERPDGSNFTLKIRSTKLEDSAMYFCASSEGGTGVSPLHFGNGTRLTVT.

The rearrangement joins TRBV5-1 to TRBJ2-3; 13 bases align to TRBD2. With 1 base clipped from V and 6 bases from J, the junction kept 5 bases outside the gene matches. This CDR3 has 16 residues. CDR1 is SGHRS and CDR2 is YFSETQ in the germline V gene. The CDR3 reads CASSLTSGGARDTQYF. Written as DNA, the CDR3 is TGCGCCAGCAGCTTGACTAGCGGGGGGGCCAGGGATACGCAGTATTTT.

V and J are TRBV4-3 and TRBJ1-5; D remains ambiguous. The germline V gene has CDR1 LGHNA and CDR2 YSLEER. V lost 0 bases to trimming and J lost 0 bases, with 6 bases between them. The CDR3 is 15 residues long. CDR3 in amino acids: CASSQDRVSNQPQHF. DNA of the CDR3: TGCGCCAGCAGCCAAGACCGGGTTAGCAATCAGCCCCAGCATTTT.

To note about this clone: At the DNA level, this CDR3 is encoded by other sequences in the same sample as well. V and J are TRBV27 and TRBJ1-5; TRBD1 agrees at 8 bases. The CDR3 totals 13 residues. Germline V CDR1 and CDR2: MNHEY, SMNVEV (reference sequence). J was trimmed by 4 bases and V by 4 bases; bases with no gene match: 0. The CDR3 nucleotides read TGTGCCAGCAGTTGGACAGGGAATCAGCCCCAGCATTTT. It translates to CASSWTGNQPQHF.

The gene calls are TRBV19 and TRBJ1-2; 8 nucleotides agree with TRBD1. The CDR3 is 15 amino acids. J gave up 4 bases and V 5 bases, and 9 bases lay outside the gene matches. Germline CDR1 and CDR2: LNHDA and SQIVND (reference sequence). CDR3 sequence: CASSVTGEAGYGYTF. The CDR3 bases are TGTGCCAGTAGTGTGACAGGGGAGGCCGGCTATGGCTACACCTTC.

Only one count was recorded for this clone. This chain connects TRBV5-4 to TRBJ1-4; maybe TRBD1 (6 bases). CDR3 length: 16 residues. Germline V gene sequence: CDR1 SGHNT, CDR2 YYREEE (reference sequence). The germline V and J ends were trimmed by 0 bases and 5 bases, with 14 bases remaining between them. CDR3 protein: CASSLGGSQGNEKLFF. CDR3 bases: TGTGCCAGCAGCTTGGGGGGGTCGCAGGGGAATGAAAAACTGTTTTTT.

The V gene is TRBV27, the J gene TRBJ2-1; 15 nucleotides agree with TRBD2. J gave up 7 bases and V 6 bases, and 4 bases lay outside the gene matches. From germline, CDR1 is MNHEY and CDR2 SMNVEV (reference sequence). CDR3 length: 15 amino acids. For the CDR3, the DNA is TGTGCCAGCAGATCCGGGACTAGCGGGGGGAATGAGCAGTTCTTC. It codes for CASRSGTSGGNEQFF.

This chain joins TRBV5-1 and TRBJ2-7, with 8 bases fitting TRBD1. CDR1 is SGHRS, CDR2 YFSETQ, per germline. The CDR3 sequence is 14 residues long. Trimming removed 4 bases from V and 5 bases from J; junction bases left unmatched: 8. CDR3 residues: CASSIGQGIDEQYF. CDR3 DNA sequence: TGCGCCAGCAGCATTGGACAGGGAATAGACGAGCAGTACTTC.

The chain carries TRBV2 and TRBJ2-1; D unresolved. The CDR3 is 11 residues long. Germline CDR1 reads SNHLY; CDR2 reads FYNNEI. Deletions cut 5 bases from V and 5 bases from J, with 4 bases between. CDR3 coding DNA: TGTGCCAGCAGTCCTAACAATGAGCAGTTCTTC. It specifies CASSPNNEQFF.

The rearrangement links TRBV29-1 to TRBJ2-3; 7 positions match TRBD2. J was trimmed by 2 bases and V by 4 bases; bases with no gene match: 6. CDR3 length: 14 residues. Germline CDR1 reads SQVTM; CDR2 reads ANQGSEA. CDR3 DNA: TGCAGCGTTGTAGGGACTACCAACACAGATACGCAGTATTTT. It is translated as CSVVGTTNTDTQYF.

J is TRBJ1-2 and V is TRBV4-1; 9 positions agree with TRBD1. The CDR3 totals 19 residues. Looked up from germline, CDR1 is MGHRA and CDR2 is YSYEKL. With 0 bases clipped from V and 2 bases from J, the junction kept 13 bases outside the gene matches. The CDR3 nucleotides read TGCGCCAGCAGCCAAGACGTCCCACAGGGGGCCACCTACAACTATGGCTACACCTTC. Encoded protein: CASSQDVPQGATYNYGYTF.

The rearrangement uses TRBV7-2 and TRBJ1-4; D unclear. The CDR3 loop spans 15 amino acids. Germline V gene lookup returns CDR1 SGHTA and CDR2 FQGNSA. V was cut by 1 base and J by 3 bases, with 9 bases left in between. The CDR3 sequence is CASSLGRTSNEKLFF. The CDR3 DNA is TGTGCCAGCAGCTTAGGCAGAACCTCTAATGAAAAACTGTTTTTT.